This TCR beta chain was captured by sequencing in a study of cytomegalovirus exposure and HLA in healthy donors. There are 16 residues in the CDR3. Per germline, CDR1 MNHNY and CDR2 SVGAGI (reference sequence). Trimming removed 0 bases from V and 4 bases from J, with 12 bases in between. Study-wide results and caveats: Trimming of TCR beta V- and J-genes showed a link, identified in a later analysis, to a missense DCLRE1C variant. Likely technical artifact: a cluster of highly shared sequence variants.

Amplification used 60 Vbeta primers and 13 Jbeta primers. Measured with immunoSEQ multiplex PCR; TCRdb has only the in-frame clones, and not every one. This repertoire shows around 120,000 clones, 80% found once; its top ten account for more than 8%. Remarks on this clone: Its antigen is unidentified.

This chain connects TRBV6-6 to TRBJ1-4; possibly TRBD1 for D (5 bases). This sequence originates from a female donor in good health and CMV-seropositive. The material sequenced was PBMCs. The CDR3 DNA reads TGTGCCAGCAGTTACTCGGTTAACAGGAATAATGAAAAACTGTTTTTT. Translating gives CASSYSVNRNNEKLFF.